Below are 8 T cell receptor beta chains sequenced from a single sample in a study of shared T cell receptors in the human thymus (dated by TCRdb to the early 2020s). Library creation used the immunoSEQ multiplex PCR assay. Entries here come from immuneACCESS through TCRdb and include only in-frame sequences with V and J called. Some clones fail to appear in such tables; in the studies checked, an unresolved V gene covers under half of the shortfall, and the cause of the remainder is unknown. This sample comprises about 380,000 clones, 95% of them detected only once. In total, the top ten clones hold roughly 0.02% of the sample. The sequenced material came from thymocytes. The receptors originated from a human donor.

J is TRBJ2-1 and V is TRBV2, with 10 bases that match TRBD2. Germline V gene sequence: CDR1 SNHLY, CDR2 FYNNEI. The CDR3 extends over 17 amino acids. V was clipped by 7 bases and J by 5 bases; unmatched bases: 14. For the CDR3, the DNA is TGTGCCAGCACTTCCCCGATAGCGGGAGGCGGCCACAATGAGCAGTTCTTC. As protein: CASTSPIAGGGHNEQFF.

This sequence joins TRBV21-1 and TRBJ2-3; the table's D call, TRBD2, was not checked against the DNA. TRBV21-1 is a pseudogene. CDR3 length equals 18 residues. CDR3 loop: CASSNARASGLSTDTQYF. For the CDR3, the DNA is TGTGCCAGCAGCAATGCGAGGGCTAGCGGGCTGAGCACAGATACGCAGTATTTT.

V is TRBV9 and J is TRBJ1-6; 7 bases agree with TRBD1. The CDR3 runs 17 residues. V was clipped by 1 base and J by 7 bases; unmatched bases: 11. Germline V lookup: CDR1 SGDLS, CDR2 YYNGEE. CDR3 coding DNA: TGTGCCAGCAGCGTACGACAGGGACCCGGGGCAAATTCACCCCTCCACTTT. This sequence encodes CASSVRQGPGANSPLHF.

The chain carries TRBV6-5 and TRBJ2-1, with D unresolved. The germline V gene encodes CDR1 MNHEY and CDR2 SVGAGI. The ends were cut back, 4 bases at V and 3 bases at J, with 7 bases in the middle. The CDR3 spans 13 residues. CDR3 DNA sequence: TGTGCCAGCAGTTGCCCGAGCTACAATGAGCAGTTCTTC. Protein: CASSCPSYNEQFF.

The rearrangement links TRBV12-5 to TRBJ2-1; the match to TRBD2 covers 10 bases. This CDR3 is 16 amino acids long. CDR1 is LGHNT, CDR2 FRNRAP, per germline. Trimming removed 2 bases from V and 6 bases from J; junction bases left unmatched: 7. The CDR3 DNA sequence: TGTGCTAGTGGTTTGAAAAGCGGGAGGGCCGTCAATGAGCAGTTCTTC. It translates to CASGLKSGRAVNEQFF.

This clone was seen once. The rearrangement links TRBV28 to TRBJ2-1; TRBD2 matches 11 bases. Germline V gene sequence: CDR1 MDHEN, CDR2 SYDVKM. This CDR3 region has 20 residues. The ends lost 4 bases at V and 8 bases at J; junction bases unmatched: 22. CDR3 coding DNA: TGTGCCAGCAGTTCCCCTTGGAATAGCGGGAGGGCCACAGAGGGCCATGAGCAGTTCTTC. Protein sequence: CASSSPWNSGRATEGHEQFF.

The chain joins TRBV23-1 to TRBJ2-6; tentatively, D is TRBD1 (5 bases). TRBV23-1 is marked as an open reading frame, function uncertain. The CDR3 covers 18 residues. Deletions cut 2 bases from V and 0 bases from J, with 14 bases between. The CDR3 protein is CASSQEDTINSGANVLTF. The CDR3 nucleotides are TGCGCCAGCAGTCAAGAGGACACCATTAACTCTGGGGCCAACGTCCTGACTTTC.

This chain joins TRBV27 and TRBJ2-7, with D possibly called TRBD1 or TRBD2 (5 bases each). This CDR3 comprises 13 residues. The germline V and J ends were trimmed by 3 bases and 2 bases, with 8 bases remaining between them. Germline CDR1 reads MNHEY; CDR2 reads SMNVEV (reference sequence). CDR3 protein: CASSFQGAYEQYF. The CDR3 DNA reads TGTGCCAGCAGTTTTCAGGGAGCCTACGAGCAGTACTTC.